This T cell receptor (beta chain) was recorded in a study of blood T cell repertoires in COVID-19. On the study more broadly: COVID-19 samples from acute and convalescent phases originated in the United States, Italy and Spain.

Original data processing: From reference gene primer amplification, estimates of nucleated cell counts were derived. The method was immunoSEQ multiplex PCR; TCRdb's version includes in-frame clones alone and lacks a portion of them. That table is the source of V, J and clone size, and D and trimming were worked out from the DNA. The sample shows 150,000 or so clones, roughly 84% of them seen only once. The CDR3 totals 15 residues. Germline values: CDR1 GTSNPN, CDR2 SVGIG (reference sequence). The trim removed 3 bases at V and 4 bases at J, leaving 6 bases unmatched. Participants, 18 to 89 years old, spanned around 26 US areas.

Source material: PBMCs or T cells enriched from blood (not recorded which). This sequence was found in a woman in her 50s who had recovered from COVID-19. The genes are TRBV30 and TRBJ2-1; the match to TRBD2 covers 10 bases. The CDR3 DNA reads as TGTGCCTGGAGAGCGACTAGCGGGCCGTACAATGAGCAGTTCTTC. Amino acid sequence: CAWRATSGPYNEQFF.